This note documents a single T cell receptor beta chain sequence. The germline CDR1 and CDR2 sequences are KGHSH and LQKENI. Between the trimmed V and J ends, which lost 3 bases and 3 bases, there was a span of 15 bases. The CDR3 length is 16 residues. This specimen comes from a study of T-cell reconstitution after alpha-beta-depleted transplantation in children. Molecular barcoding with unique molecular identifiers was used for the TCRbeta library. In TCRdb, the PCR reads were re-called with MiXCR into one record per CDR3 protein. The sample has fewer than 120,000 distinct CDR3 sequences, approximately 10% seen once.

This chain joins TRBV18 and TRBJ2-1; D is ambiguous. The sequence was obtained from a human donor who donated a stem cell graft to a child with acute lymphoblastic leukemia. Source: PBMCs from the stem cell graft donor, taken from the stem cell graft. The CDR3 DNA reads TGTGCCAGCTCACCGAGTCCCAACGACGGCTACAATGAGCAGTTCTTC. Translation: CASSPSPNDGYNEQFF.